This T cell receptor (beta chain) was identified during a study of blood T cell repertoires in COVID-19. Study-wide context: The United States, Italy and Spain were the sources of the acute and convalescent COVID-19 samples. Sample material is recorded as cDNA or gDNA derived from T cells, B-cell-depleted T cells, or PBMCs.

Per the original methods: From reference gene primer amplification, estimates of nucleated cell counts were derived. The table came from immunoSEQ multiplex PCR; TCRdb's copy has only in-frame clones and leaves some out. That table furnishes V, J and clone size, whereas the DNA furnished D and trimming. The sample carries some 220,000 clones, roughly four fifths recorded once. The germline V gene has CDR1 MNHEY and CDR2 SMNVEV (reference sequence). Losses at the gene ends were 6 bases for V and 3 bases for J; bases not matched to a gene: 7. This CDR3 has 14 residues. The origin of this receptor is a woman between 65 and 79 years old with COVID-19, enrolled during active disease. Sequenced sample: peripheral blood. V is TRBV27 and J is TRBJ2-7; 8 positions match TRBD1. In nucleotides, the CDR3 is TGTGCCAGCAGAGTGGACAGGGTCGGCTACGAGCAGTACTTC. Encoded protein: CASRVDRVGYEQYF.